This passage covers 17 T cell receptor beta chains from one sample sequenced in a study of cytomegalovirus exposure and HLA in healthy donors. The PCR contained 60 Vbeta and 13 Jbeta primers. Data came from immunoSEQ multiplex PCR; TCRdb stores just in-frame clones and leaves some out. The table lists approximately 190,000 clones, about 12% of them singletons. Sequenced material: PBMCs. These receptors were collected from a man aged 45-60 years in good health and CMV-seropositive.

This clone was found a few times. The gene calls are TRBV4-3 and TRBJ2-2, with a possible D match to TRBD2 (6 bases). Trimming took off 3 bases at V and 0 bases at J, with 11 bases between the two ends. Germline CDR1 LGHNA, CDR2 YSLEER. The CDR3 extends over 16 amino acids. Written as DNA, the CDR3 is TGCGCCAGCAGCCACTATCGCGGGACGAACACCGGGGAGCTGTTTTTT. Residues: CASSHYRGTNTGELFF.

The rearrangement uses TRBV6-1 and TRBJ1-5, with 7 bases that match TRBD1. CDR1 is MNHNS, CDR2 SASEGT, per germline. Trimming at V came to 11 bases and at J to 2 bases, leaving 9 bases not matched to a gene. This CDR3 spans 14 amino acids. The CDR3, as DNA: TGTGCCTCCTCGGGAGGGGGCGGCAATCAGCCCCAGCATTTT. It specifies CASSGGGGNQPQHF.

This chain joins TRBV5-1 and TRBJ2-2, with D possibly being TRBD2 (5 bases). The CDR3 covers 14 residues. Germline assignment: CDR1 SGHRS and CDR2 YFSETQ. V was cut by 0 bases and J by 5 bases, with 8 bases left in between. CDR3 DNA: TGCGCCAGCAGCTTGGCCGGGAAAACCGGGGAGCTGTTTTTT. As protein: CASSLAGKTGELFF.

This clone turned up a few times. The chain has TRBV19 and TRBJ1-2; 8 nucleotides align to TRBD1. The CDR3 spans 15 residues. Germline V lookup: CDR1 LNHDA, CDR2 SQIVND (reference sequence). V gave up 6 bases and J gave up 2 bases; unmatched junction bases: 8. CDR3 sequence: CASRGQGHRNYGYTF. CDR3 in DNA: TGTGCCAGTAGAGGACAGGGCCATCGAAACTATGGCTACACCTTC.

Written as DNA, the CDR3 is TGTGCCAGCAGTTCGCGGGGGTCGACAACCTACGAGCAGTACGTC. Translating it yields CASSSRGSTTYEQYV. The V gene is TRBV28, the J gene TRBJ2-7; 7 nucleotides align to TRBD2. Germline CDR1 is MDHEN and CDR2 is SYDVKM. This CDR3 contains 15 residues. Trimming cost V 4 bases and J 2 bases; bases outside gene matches: 8.

This clone was seen a few times. The sample contains more than one DNA sequence encoding this CDR3. V gene TRBV11-3 combines with J gene TRBJ1-3, with 8 bases identical to TRBD1. The CDR3 has 15 residues. After removal of 5 bases from V and 2 bases from J, the junction contained 5 bases not matched to a gene. Germline V gene sequence: CDR1 SGHNT, CDR2 YENEEA. The CDR3 DNA reads TGTGCCAGCAGCCCCGGACAGGGACCTGGAAACACCATATATTTT. Its protein product is CASSPGQGPGNTIYF.

The chain combines TRBV14 with TRBJ1-2, with 9 positions matching TRBD1. The length of the CDR3 is 16 residues. Germline V CDR1 and CDR2: SGHDN, FVKESK. Trimming cost V 6 bases and J 3 bases; bases outside gene matches: 11. The CDR3: CASSPNTGTGHYGYTF. CDR3 in DNA: TGTGCCAGCAGTCCCAACACCGGGACAGGGCACTATGGCTACACCTTC.

Remarks on this clone: The junction departs from the called germline gene at one end, perhaps through a read error. The rearrangement joins TRBV9 to TRBJ2-5; possible D gene TRBD1, 6 bases. Germline assignment: CDR1 SGDLS and CDR2 YYNGEE. There are 12 residues in the CDR3. In nucleotides, the CDR3 is TGTGCCAGCAGCGTAGAACAGACAGGCTTGCACTTC. Translation gives CASSVEQTGLHF.

The sample holds a few counts of this clone. This chain joins TRBV6-6 and TRBJ1-5, with TRBD1 identical over 7 bases. There are 15 residues in the CDR3. The V gene end was trimmed by 2 bases and the J gene end by 4 bases; junction bases not matched to a gene: 5. The germline V gene encodes CDR1 MNHNY and CDR2 SVGAGI (reference sequence). CDR3 region: CASSYQTGFNQPQHF. DNA for the CDR3: TGTGCCAGCAGTTACCAGACAGGGTTTAATCAGCCCCAGCATTTT.

The CDR3 here is CASSSQTTHEQYV. In DNA form, the CDR3 reads TGTGCCAGCAGTTCACAGACTACTCACGAGCAGTACGTC. The chain carries TRBV27 and TRBJ2-7, with D maybe TRBD2 (5 bases). Per germline, CDR1 MNHEY and CDR2 SMNVEV (reference sequence). V lost 4 bases to trimming and J lost 5 bases, with 12 bases between them. The CDR3 is 13 residues long.

The rearrangement links TRBV7-9 to TRBJ2-2; D is unclear. The CDR3 has 12 residues. V shed 6 bases and J shed 5 bases, with 7 bases lying between them. CDR1 is SEHNR, CDR2 FQNEAQ, per germline (reference sequence). CDR3 loop: CASRLSTGELFF. The CDR3 DNA reads as TGTGCCAGCAGATTATCAACCGGGGAGCTGTTTTTT.

This clone has a handful of counts. This rearrangement joins TRBV7-2 to TRBJ1-4; TRBD1 might be the D (6 bases). V was trimmed by 1 base and J by 0 bases, leaving 6 bases between them. CDR1 and CDR2 (germline): SGHTA, FQGNSA. The CDR3 consists of 15 residues. Here the CDR3 reads CASSLGGPTNEKLFF. The CDR3 bases are TGTGCCAGCAGCTTAGGGGGGCCAACTAATGAAAAACTGTTTTTT.

This chain links TRBV5-4 with TRBJ2-1, with D possibly TRBD1 on 5 matching bases. This CDR3 has 13 residues. CDR1 is SGHNT and CDR2 is YYREEE in the germline V gene (reference sequence). V was trimmed by 4 bases and J by 2 bases, leaving 7 bases between them. The CDR3 here is CASSPDTYNEQFF. Here the CDR3 DNA reads TGTGCCAGCAGCCCGGACACCTACAATGAGCAGTTCTTC.

In DNA, the CDR3 is TGTGCCAGCGCCGGACAGATGAACACTGAAGCTTTCTTT. Protein product: CASAGQMNTEAFF. The chain links TRBV6-5 to TRBJ1-1; D might be TRBD1 (6 bases). Germline V gene sequence: CDR1 MNHEY, CDR2 SVGAGI. CDR3 length equals 13 residues. V lost 8 bases and J lost 0, with 10 bases in between.

This clone came up a few times. V and J are TRBV13 and TRBJ1-6; no definite D call. Looked up from germline, CDR1 is PRHDT and CDR2 is FYEKMQ (reference sequence). The CDR3 covers 14 residues. V was shortened by 2 bases and J by 3 bases, with 5 bases between the two germline ends. The chain's CDR3 is CASSLNSYNSPLHF. The CDR3 DNA follows: TGTGCCAGCAGCTTAAACAGCTATAATTCACCCCTCCACTTT.

This clone was seen only a few times. The chain joins TRBV5-6 to TRBJ2-3; 12 bases agree with TRBD1. The CDR3 extends over 15 amino acids. The V gene's germline CDR1 is SGHDT and CDR2 YYEEEE. The J segment lost 3 bases and the V segment lost 4 bases, leaving 3 bases of the junction unmatched. CDR3 coding DNA: TGTGCCAGCAGCCCGGGACAGGGGGCGACAGATACGCAGTATTTT. Protein sequence: CASSPGQGATDTQYF.

This sequence joins TRBV5-1 and TRBJ1-2; a weak D match, TRBD1 (5 bases). This CDR3 is 13 amino acids long. The germline V gene has CDR1 SGHRS and CDR2 YFSETQ. The ends were cut back, 3 bases at V and 4 bases at J, with 10 bases in the middle. CDR3: CASSSQGSYGYTF. Here the CDR3 DNA reads TGCGCCAGCAGCTCGCAGGGCAGCTATGGCTACACCTTC.